The source of this TCR beta chain is a study of OX40 agonist ivuxolimab in advanced cancers. Some background on the complete study: Ivuxolimab was a fully human IgG2 agonistic monoclonal antibody targeting the costimulatory receptor OX40 (CD134). Intravenous ivuxolimab was administered to patients every 2 weeks at six dose levels: 0.01, 0.1, 0.3, 1.5, 3 and 10 mg/kg. Of the approximately 50 dose-escalation patients, hepatocellular carcinoma was present in around 19, melanoma in around 15, renal cell carcinoma in 9 and head and neck cancer in 9. The dose-escalation cohort was about 86% male with a mean age of about 58 years, ranging from roughly 20 to 80. Prior anti-PD-1, anti-PD-L1 or anti-CTLA-4 therapy was permitted, and checkpoint inhibitors had been received by around 39% of dose-escalation patients. Three dose-escalation patients achieved partial responses, one with hepatocellular carcinoma and two with cutaneous melanoma. The purpose of peripheral TCRbeta sequencing was to test whether ivuxolimab changed TCR sequence diversity and led to clonal T-cell expansion. The monotherapy dose-escalation portion (N of about 50 patients) of the phase I ivuxolimab trial is reported in the paper.

The CDR3 spans 15 residues, from the cysteine through the phenylalanine. The entry retains the CDR3 DNA only, 45 bases that are in frame from base 1. From the germline V gene, CDR1 is SGHAT and CDR2 is FQNNGV. V is cut by 2 bases and J by 3 bases, and the space between the germline ends is 12 bases. Details on this clone: It lacks a known antigen. The sample holds no much larger clone one base away, and base qualities are not on file.

The study at large found these results: At doses of 0.1 to 3.0 mg/kg, clonal expansion of both CD4+ and CD8+ blood T cells was observed from baseline to week 6. Low levels of normalized T-cell clonal expansion were also seen in some patients who did not respond. In partial responders in the 0.1-3.0 mg/kg groups, normalized peripheral clonal expansion was found to be among the lowest, especially among CD8+ T cells. The antigen specificity of the peripheral T cells that underwent clonal expansion was not determined. After ivuxolimab, CD8+ T cells had more expanded clones than CD4+ T cells on average.

The trial excluded patients who had a history of autoimmune disease or who were on systemic immunosuppression. Peripheral blood for TCR sequencing was drawn from every dose cohort at baseline, at cycle 4 day 1 and at cycle 7 day 1. Samples were obtained from an open-label, multicenter, first-in-human phase I dose-escalation trial of ivuxolimab. Adults with locally advanced or metastatic melanoma, renal cell, hepatocellular, or head and neck squamous cell carcinoma were enrolled in the trial. Before TCR sequencing, CD4+ T cells and CD8+ T cells were sorted from peripheral blood as separate populations. Genomic DNA was isolated from the sorted cells so that the TCRbeta CDR3 region could be sequenced. The immunoSEQ Assay was used for sequencing of TCRbeta CDR3 regions. TCRdb stores this immuneACCESS table with in-frame sequences only. Part of the clones is absent; in the studies checked, under half of the shortfall reflects unresolved V genes, and no reason is known for the rest. In this sample the table shows around 70,000 clones, 75% to 90% of which occur a single time. The biggest ten clones account for approximately 2.5% of the sample.

The chain links TRBV11-2 with TRBJ2-3; TRBD2 might be the D gene, on 5 matching bases. Sequenced material: CD4+ or CD8+ T cells sorted from blood, taken in a trial of the OX40 agonist ivuxolimab. The source is an adult with an advanced solid tumor such as melanoma, head and neck, liver or kidney cancer. The bases are TGTGCCAGCAGCTTAAGAGGGAGTATGACAGATACGCAGTATTTT. It codes for CASSLRGSMTDTQYF.